This T cell receptor beta chain was retrieved from a study of shared clonotypes between healthy human individuals. Remarks on this clone: Its matching antigen is unknown.

Assay used: immunoSEQ multiplex PCR; TCRdb lists only in-frame clones, some missing. This sample has some 2,000,000 clones, with 90% to 97% found just once. Overall study results and limits: Memory subsets generally showed lower estimated richness than naive subsets. Investigators collected only blood, and repertoires in tissues likely differ. Despite large depth, sorted-subset datasets appeared incompletely sequenced.

Germline CDR1 is SGHRS and CDR2 is YFSETQ. Unmatched junction bases numbered 10, after V lost 2 bases and J lost 4 bases. CDR3 length: 16 residues. The sample comprised naive CD4+ T cells sorted from blood. Documented subset: CD45RA+ positively selected. The J gene is TRBJ2-5, the V gene TRBV5-1; 8 bases are a match to TRBD2. The sequence was obtained from a man between 18 and 35 years old in good health. The CDR3 region is CASSLDTGGASETQYF. CDR3 sequence (DNA): TGCGCCAGCAGCTTAGATACCGGGGGGGCCTCAGAGACCCAGTACTTC.